This T cell receptor (beta chain) was sequenced for a study of vaccination and CD4 T cells after COVID-19 (dated by TCRdb to between 2022 and 2023). General notes on the study: SARS-CoV-2 positivity had been established in the convalescent patients by nasal swab PCR, and mild disease was recorded in under ten of these patients and severe disease in one. The convalescent cohort comprised six males and four females, including two Hispanic individuals, seven Caucasians, two Asians and one multiracial person. Two doses of either the Pfizer-BioNTech BNT162b2 vaccine (n=8) or the Moderna mRNA-1273 vaccine (n=2) were administered to participants. Post-COVID blood samples from convalescent patients were collected a median of about 110 days after diagnosis, with a range of 35 to 161 days. Post-vaccine blood samples were taken a median of approximately 70 days after the second vaccine dose, with a range of roughly 13 to 250 days. The cultures were stimulated with overlapping spike peptide pools from SARS-CoV-2 and from the common cold coronaviruses HCoV-NL63, HCoV-OC43 and HCoV-229E. Control cultures received a CEFX viral epitope pool as the positive control, an HIV-1 Nef peptide pool as the negative control, or no peptide. The spike-specific CD4+ TCR repertoire was compared before and after mRNA vaccination in 10 to 11 COVID-19 convalescent patients and a few infection-naive healthy vaccine recipients.

A remark on this clonotype: Its binding antigen is unknown. Per-base quality was not reported, and no clone a single base away is much larger than it.

Library prep was done by PCR. DNA from cultured CD4+ T cells was subjected to TCR sequencing with the Oncomine TCR Beta short-read assay at the Johns Hopkins FTIC core. Genomic DNA was extracted from the cultured CD4+ T cells with the QIAamp micro DNA kit. Oncomine TCR Beta libraries from cultured CD4+ T cells were pooled using unique dual indexes and sequenced on an Illumina iSeq 100. The study's own analysis went as follows. Non-productive sequences were removed, and CDR3s that did not start with C, did not end with F or W, or were shorter than 7 amino acids were discarded. The MANAFEST web application identified antigen-specific clonotypes by comparing peptide-stimulated wells against reference wells and other culture wells. Positive clones required FDR below 0.05, an odds ratio above 5, and productive frequency above 0.1% in at least two of three replicate wells. Cross-reactive clonotypes were defined as significantly expanded in both SARS-CoV-2 spike wells and at least one common cold coronavirus spike condition. Similarity between CDR3 sequences was evaluated in R version 3.6.1 using Levenshtein distances (stringdist) and unrooted phylogenetic trees (ape). TCRdb reanalyzed the raw reads on its own, using fastp at Q25 for trimming and MiXCR for clone calling, and kept in-frame beta chains. A single entry per CDR3 protein holds the most common genes and DNA from its merged rows. TCRdb's processing, not the study's, gives the V and J calls here. For this sample there are about 16,000 distinct CDR3 sequences; around 50% appear just once. About 7% of the sample comes from the top ten.

The treatment or condition label corresponds to: approximately 11-day PBMC culture with coronavirus spike peptide pools or control peptides (ViraFEST assay). The study used the ViraFEST assay, which expanded antigen-specific T cells with peptide pools and then identified expanded clonotypes by TCR sequencing. The convalescent patients' positive SARS-CoV-2 PCR tests were from March to December 2020, which was before the Alpha, Beta and Delta variants emerged in the United States. Each well held two million PBMCs cultured with roughly 10 ug/ml peptide pools in IMDM containing 5% human AB serum and roughly 9.3 IU/ml IL-2. Half of the culture medium was replaced with fresh IL-2-containing medium on days 3 and 7. CD4+ T cells were isolated after approximately eleven days of culture through negative selection using the EasySep CD4+ T cell isolation kit. PBMCs were separated from whole blood using Ficoll-Paque Plus gradient centrifugation and then either used fresh or cryopreserved at -140C. Each culture condition was generally run in triplicate wells.

The study at large found these results: Only a relatively small number of convalescent patients were included in the study, and early timepoints following natural infection were not analyzed. An increase in the median number of SARS-CoV-2-reactive clonotypes from more than 20 after infection to 35 to 40 after vaccination was observed, but the change was not found to be significant. Nearly all vaccine-specific clones in convalescent patients (304 of 307) were mono-reactive for SARS-CoV-2 spike rather than cross-reactive with common cold coronaviruses. Among convalescent patients, a median roughly 90% of the SARS-CoV-2-reactive clones seen after vaccination appeared only after vaccination, which suggests priming specific to the vaccine.

Sequencing was performed on CD4+ T cells from blood, cultured in vitro, taken before SARS-CoV-2 vaccination. The origin of this receptor is a human donor who had recovered from COVID-19.

The CDR3 reads as follows: CASGYNSPLHF. The nucleotides read TGTGCCAGCGGATATAATTCACCCCTCCACTTT. The rearranged segments are TRBV7-3 and TRBJ1-6; the D gene assignment is ambiguous. From the germline V gene, CDR1 is SGHTA and CDR2 is FQGTGA. V loses 8 bases, J loses 4 bases, and the germline ends lie 3 bases apart. There are 11 amino acids in the CDR3, from cysteine to phenylalanine inclusive. Just the 33-base CDR3 DNA is kept, in frame starting at base 1.